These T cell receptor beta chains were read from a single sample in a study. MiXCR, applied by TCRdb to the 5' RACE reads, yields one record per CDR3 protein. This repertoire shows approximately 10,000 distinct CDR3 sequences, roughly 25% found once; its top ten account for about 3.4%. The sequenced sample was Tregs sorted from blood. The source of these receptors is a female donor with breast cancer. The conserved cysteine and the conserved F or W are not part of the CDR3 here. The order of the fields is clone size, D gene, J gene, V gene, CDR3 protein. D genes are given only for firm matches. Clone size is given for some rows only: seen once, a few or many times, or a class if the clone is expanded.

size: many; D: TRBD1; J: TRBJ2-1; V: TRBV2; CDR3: ASSTGTGGWQQF
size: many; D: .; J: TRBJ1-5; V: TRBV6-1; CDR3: ASSEGGWLAQH
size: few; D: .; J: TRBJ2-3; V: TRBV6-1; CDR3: ASSDPWTAGDTDTQY
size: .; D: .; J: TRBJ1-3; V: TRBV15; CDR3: ATSRPGQGYSGNTIY
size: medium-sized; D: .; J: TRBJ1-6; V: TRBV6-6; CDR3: ASSGSYNSPLH
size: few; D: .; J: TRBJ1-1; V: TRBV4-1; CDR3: ASSQVGGLNTEAS
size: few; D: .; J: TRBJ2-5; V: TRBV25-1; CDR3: ASSGWVAGETQY
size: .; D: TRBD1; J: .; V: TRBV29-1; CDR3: SVPGQRFNEQY
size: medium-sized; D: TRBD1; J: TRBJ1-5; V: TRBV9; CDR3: ASSVGQGDQPQH
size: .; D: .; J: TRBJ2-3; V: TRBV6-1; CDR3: ASSEFRLALSTDTQY
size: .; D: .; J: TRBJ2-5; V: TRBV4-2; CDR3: ASSQDWERAGETQY
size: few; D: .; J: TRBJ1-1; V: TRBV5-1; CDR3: ASRPIGNTEAF
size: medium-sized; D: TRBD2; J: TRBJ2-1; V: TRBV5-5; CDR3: ASSRGGSYNEQF
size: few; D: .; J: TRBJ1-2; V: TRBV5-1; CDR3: ASSRDPAAYGYT
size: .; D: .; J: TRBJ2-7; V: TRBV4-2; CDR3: ASSQDLGDTYEQY
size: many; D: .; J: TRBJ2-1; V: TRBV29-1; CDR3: SVEAGAGHRVNEQF
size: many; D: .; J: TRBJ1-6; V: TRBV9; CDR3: ASSVDPSSYNSPLH